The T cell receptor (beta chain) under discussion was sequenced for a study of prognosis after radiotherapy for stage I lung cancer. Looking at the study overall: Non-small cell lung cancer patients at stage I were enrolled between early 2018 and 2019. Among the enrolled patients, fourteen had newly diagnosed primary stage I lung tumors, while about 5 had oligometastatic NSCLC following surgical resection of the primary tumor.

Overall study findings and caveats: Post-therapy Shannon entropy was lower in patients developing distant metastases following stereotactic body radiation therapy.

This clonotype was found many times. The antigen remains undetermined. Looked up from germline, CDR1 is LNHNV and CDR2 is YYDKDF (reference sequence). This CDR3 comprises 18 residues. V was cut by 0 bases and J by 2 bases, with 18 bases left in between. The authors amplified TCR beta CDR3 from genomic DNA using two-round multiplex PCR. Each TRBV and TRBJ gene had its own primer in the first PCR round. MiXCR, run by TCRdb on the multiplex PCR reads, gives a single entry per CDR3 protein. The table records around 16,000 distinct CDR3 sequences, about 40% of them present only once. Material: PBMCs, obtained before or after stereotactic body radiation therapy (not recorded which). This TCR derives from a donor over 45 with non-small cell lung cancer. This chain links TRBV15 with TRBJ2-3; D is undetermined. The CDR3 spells CATSRDWLGLDYTDTQYF. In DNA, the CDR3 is TGTGCCACCAGCAGAGATTGGTTGGGATTGGATTACACAGATACGCAGTATTTT.